The rows below give T cell receptor beta chains drawn from one sample of a study of blood T cells in healthy people across ages. TCRdb redid the calling of the 5' RACE reads with MiXCR, one entry per CDR3 protein. Here the sample spans more than 650,000 distinct CDR3 sequences, about 24% being singletons. The specimen sequenced was blood. Receptors originate from a man in his 70s in good health. Each CDR3 is given with its conserved first and last residue. Each record gives: V gene, clone size, J gene, D gene, CDR3 DNA, CDR3 protein. The D gene is left open where the match is weak. Clone size is not always given. Where it is, it says once, few, many or a class for expanded clones.

v_gene: TRBV7-2; abundance: -; j_gene: TRBJ2-1; d_gene: -; CDR3nt: TGTGCCAGCAGCCCACCTCCCAATGAACAGTTCTTC; CDR3aa: CASSPPPNEQFF
v_gene: TRBV20-1; abundance: -; j_gene: TRBJ2-1; d_gene: TRBD2; CDR3nt: TGCAGTGCTAGGGTAGCGGGAGTTTATGAGAATGAGCAGTTCTTC; CDR3aa: CSARVAGVYENEQFF
v_gene: TRBV6-2/TRBV6-3; abundance: -; j_gene: TRBJ2-5; d_gene: -; CDR3nt: TGTGCCAGCAGGAACTACCACCAAGAGACCCAGTACTTC; CDR3aa: CASRNYHQETQYF
v_gene: TRBV5-1; abundance: few; j_gene: TRBJ2-3; d_gene: -; CDR3nt: TGCGCCAGCAGCGTAGAAGGGCCGTCTACAGATACGCAGTATTTT; CDR3aa: CASSVEGPSTDTQYF
v_gene: TRBV7-6; abundance: few; j_gene: TRBJ2-1; d_gene: -; CDR3nt: TGTGCCAGCAGCTTCCAGGGAACTAGTGAGCAGTTCTTC; CDR3aa: CASSFQGTSEQFF
v_gene: TRBV12-3/TRBV12-4; abundance: -; j_gene: TRBJ2-2; d_gene: -; CDR3nt: TGTGCCAGCAGCGATAACAGGGTGAACACCGGGGAGCTGTTTTTT; CDR3aa: CASSDNRVNTGELFF
v_gene: TRBV20-1; abundance: few; j_gene: TRBJ1-2; d_gene: TRBD1; CDR3nt: TGCAGTGCTTCGACGACAGGGGGCTTGAGCTACACCTTC; CDR3aa: CSASTTGGLSYTF
v_gene: TRBV5-1; abundance: few; j_gene: TRBJ2-3; d_gene: TRBD1; CDR3nt: TGCGCCAGCAGCTTGGAGACAGGGGGCCGTTATTTT; CDR3aa: CASSLETGGRYF
v_gene: TRBV7-9; abundance: few; j_gene: TRBJ1-2; d_gene: TRBD1; CDR3nt: TGTGCCAGCAGCTCGAACACCCGGACAGGTACTAACTATGGCTACACCTTC; CDR3aa: CASSSNTRTGTNYGYTF
v_gene: TRBV13; abundance: many; j_gene: TRBJ1-6; d_gene: -; CDR3nt: TGTGCCAGCAGCTTGTCCCGGAATTCACCCCTCCACTTT; CDR3aa: CASSLSRNSPLHF